Sequencing of this TCR beta chain was carried out in a study of CD8 T cells in ankylosing spondylitis (dated 2017 in TCRdb). As for the study more broadly: To find TCR variants linked to disease, the study profiled T cell receptor beta repertoires in ankylosing spondylitis patients and healthy donors. The full study cohort was made up of about two dozen ankylosing spondylitis patients and around 100 healthy donors. Samples of peripheral blood were taken, and for ankylosing spondylitis patients, synovial fluid was collected as well.

What the work shows at the level of the full study, not this receptor alone: Some motif variants had previously been reported in the synovial fluid and blood of reactive arthritis patients, which suggests shared mechanisms of disease initiation. Blood from ankylosing spondylitis patients appeared to be characterized by a TCR beta motif composed of roughly eight highly homologous amino acid variants. The disease-linked clones showed a CD8+ phenotype and occurred at relatively low frequencies in peripheral blood. According to the report, matched synovial fluid samples from ankylosing spondylitis patients were significantly enriched for the disease-linked clones.

This clonotype appeared many times. Its antigen has not been determined. Base qualities are not provided; no much larger clone lies one nucleotide away. These reads were obtained on an Illumina HiSeq 2500. TCR beta libraries were prepared by quantitative 5'-RACE with molecular barcodes. Regarding the original processing steps: A new computational method, built on a probabilistic model of VDJ rearrangement, was used to identify disease-linked TCR variants. TCRdb reprocessing: public reads trimmed at Q25 with fastp, clones called with MiXCR, in-frame beta chains kept. Duplicate CDR3 protein sequences are folded into a single record with the most common DNA and genes. These V and J calls originate from TCRdb's pipeline instead of the authors' own analysis. The sample has some 270,000 distinct CDR3 sequences on record, 15% to 20% of them singletons. The ten largest clones add up to roughly a third of the sample.

The sample was blood, either unsorted or a sorted T cell fraction (not recorded which). The TCR originated in a male donor with ankylosing spondylitis or in good health (not recorded which).

The CDR3 here reads CASSAESYRTDTQYF. The sequenced DNA: TGTGCCAGCAGTGCGGAGTCTTACCGCACAGATACGCAGTATTTT. The chain uses TRBV12-3 or TRBV12-4 and TRBJ2-3; the D gene identity is not certain. V sheds 5 bases and J sheds 1 base, leaving 13 bases between their ends. The CDR3 spans 15 residues, from the cysteine through the phenylalanine. Of all the DNA, just the CDR3 is kept, 45 bases in frame from base 1.